This entry concerns a single T cell receptor (beta chain). The antigen is unknown. At one of its ends the junction is not consistent with the germline gene, which may arise from a read error. The data were obtained in a study of T cells in localized non-small cell lung cancer. General observations from the study: Higher blood T cell density went with longer overall survival. One tumor region alone was sequenced, and heterogeneity therefore remains possible. Uninvolved adjacent lung, not tumor, had the highest T cell clonality. Appearing in adjacent lung were a median approximately 60 of the top 100 tumor clones.

The CDR3 is 16 amino acids. The germline V gene has CDR1 SGHTA and CDR2 FQGTGA. Generated by immunoSEQ multiplex PCR, the TCRdb table keeps only in-frame clones and is missing some. The sample has about 24,000 clones, more than 70% seen once. The chain combines TRBV7-3 with TRBJ2-7; 12 bases are a match to TRBD2. Source: peripheral blood mononuclear cells, taken before any cancer treatment. This clonotype originated in a woman between 35 and 70 years old with stage III lung adenocarcinoma. The CDR3 DNA sequence: TGTGCCAGCACCTTATCTAGCGGGAGGGCCGTCTACGAGCAGTACTTC. Translation gives CASTLSSGRAVYEQYF. Together with reference TRBV7-3 and TRBJ2-7, the CDR3 gives the full variable domain: GAGVSQTPSNKVTEKGKYVELRCDPISGHTALYWYRQSLGQGPEFLIYFQGTGAADDSGLPNDRFFAVRPEGSVSTLKIQRTERGDSAVYLCASTLSSGRAVYEQYFGPGTRLTVT.